This T cell receptor beta chain was sequenced in a study of monozygotic twins with inflammatory bowel disease. Germline lookup yields CDR1 SGHRS and CDR2 YFSETQ. The CDR3 runs to 15 residues. Blood (just over 2.4 ml) was collected from every donor individually. Investigators pulled total RNA out of whole blood and did not sort T cells. TCRdb reprocessed the 5' RACE reads and reports one entry per CDR3 protein, with no DNA. Here the sample table reports about 160,000 distinct CDR3 sequences. The source is a human donor with ulcerative colitis or Crohn's disease, or a healthy co-twin of an affected twin (not recorded which). The rearrangement links TRBV5-1 to TRBJ2-1; without DNA, the TCRdb call of TRBD1 cannot be checked. The sample comprised blood. The CDR3 sequence is CASSLGTGQYNEQFF.